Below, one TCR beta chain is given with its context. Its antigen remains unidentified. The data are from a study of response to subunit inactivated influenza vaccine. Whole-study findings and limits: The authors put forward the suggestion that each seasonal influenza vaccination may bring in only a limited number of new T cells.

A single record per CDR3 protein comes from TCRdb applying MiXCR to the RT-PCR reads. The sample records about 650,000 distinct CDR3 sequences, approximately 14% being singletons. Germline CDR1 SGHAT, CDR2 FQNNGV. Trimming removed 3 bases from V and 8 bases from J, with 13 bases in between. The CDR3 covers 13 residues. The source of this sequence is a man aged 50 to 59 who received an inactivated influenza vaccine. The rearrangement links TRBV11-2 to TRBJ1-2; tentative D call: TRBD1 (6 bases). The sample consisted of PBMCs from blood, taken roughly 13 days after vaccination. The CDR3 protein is CASSFDRMGGYTF. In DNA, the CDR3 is TGTGCCAGCAGCTTTGACAGGATGGGAGGCTACACCTTC.